What follows is one T cell receptor beta chain and its context. The antigen remains undetermined. Trimming took 4 bases from V and 0 from J, leaving 13 bases between them. Germline CDR1 is MRHNA and CDR2 is SNTAGT. The CDR3 runs to 15 residues. PCR used 60 Vbeta primers and 13 Jbeta primers. Sequenced by immunoSEQ multiplex PCR; TCRdb stores in-frame clones only, minus some. This sample's table reports under 200,000 clones. These data originate in a study of cytomegalovirus exposure and HLA in healthy donors. The study, taken as a whole, reports: Highest at DRB1 and lowest at HLA-C, TCR association rates differed among HLA loci in a later analysis.

The specimen sequenced was PBMCs. V gene TRBV6-4 combines with J gene TRBJ2-7, with a possible D match to TRBD2 (5 bases). The clonotype comes from a man aged 25-45 years in good health and CMV-seronegative. The CDR3 loop reads CASSVRRGHSYEQYF. CDR3 in DNA: TGTGCCAGCAGTGTGCGTCGCGGGCACTCCTACGAGCAGTACTTC.